This TCR beta chain was observed in a study of beta chain features in type 1 diabetes (dated by TCRdb to about 2018). At the level of the whole study: Mean age, gender distribution, total cell number and subset yield were not different between patients and healthy donors. A total of 85 million to 140 million sorted cells were examined across all samples, and a strong correlation was observed between cell number per subset and RNA yield. In the study, TCRB repertoires of sorted circulating CD4+ T cell subsets from recently diagnosed type 1 diabetes patients were compared with those of matched healthy donors. Regulatory and stem cell-like memory subsets were isolated from only 8 patients and roughly 8 healthy donors, whereas naive and central memory subsets came from all 30 or so donors. General findings and caveats noted by the study authors: HLA sub-analyses involved small numbers of individuals, so any influence of HLA type on TCRB rearrangement remained unresolved. Because cDNA rather than genomic DNA was sequenced, highly expressing activated cells could have been over-represented, although no difference in activation and CD3 levels was found between groups. Shorter templates might be favored by PCR, yet because patient and control samples were amplified and corrected together, any such skew would affect both groups equally. Naive, central memory and regulatory TCRB repertoires appeared to be more similar among patients than among healthy donors. Patients with type 1 diabetes made fewer insertions and deleted more nucleotides at VDJ recombination sites, implying thymic rearrangement abnormalities. A moderate but significant shortening of TCRB CDR3 length was observed in type 1 diabetes patients in all four CD4+ subsets.

About this clone: What this receptor recognizes is not known. A junction boundary mismatches the germline segment, possibly from a read error.

From each donor, a single peripheral blood sample of approximately 0.11 L on average was drawn into heparinised tubes. Using a panel that included CD45RO, CCR7, CD25, CD127, CD95 and CD27, naive, central memory, regulatory and stem cell-like memory CD4+ T cells were sorted on a BD FACSAria II. Every sorted population had a purity above 98%. Right away, PBMCs were isolated by Lymphoprep density gradient centrifugation and were stained directly, with no culture step. So that batch effects would be minimized, each experiment stained and sorted samples in pairs, pairing one healthy donor with one patient. The entire amount of isolated RNA was reverse transcribed using the High Capacity cDNA Reverse Transcription Kit, so the sequenced TCRB transcripts were expressed ones. Deep immunoSEQ sequencing was applied to naive, central memory and regulatory T cell samples, giving an average of roughly 3.5 million total reads per sample. Sorted cells were lysed in RLT buffer, and RNA was extracted using DNase-treated RNeasy Micro or Mini kits according to cell number. To prevent cross-contamination, each cell subset was processed individually, whereas patient and healthy donor samples were processed jointly. Using the immunoSEQ multiplex PCR, TCRB sequences were amplified from cDNA into 87-bp fragments spanning the CDR3 region. Sequencing of the amplicons was done on the Illumina HiSeq platform. The study's processing was this. PCR bias was corrected computationally using synthetic template baselines, and reads within Hamming distance 2 were collapsed, with unmergeable singletons discarded. Reads were aligned against IMGT so that V, D and J genes, CDR3 length and insertions or deletions at six rearrangement sites could be assigned. Within each subset, clonotype counts were normalized to sorted cell number, after which true diversity and Gini coefficients were computed with the tcR R package. The overlap coefficient, calculated on TCRB nucleotide sequences, was used to quantify repertoire sharing. TCRdb's version of the immuneACCESS table is confined to in-frame rearrangements and falls short of the full clone set. An unresolved V gene accounts for under half of the shortfall where checked; the remainder is of unknown origin. V, J and clone size are those of that table, while D and trimming were read from the DNA. The sample contains around 280,000 clones, 7% to 9% of them found a single time. In total, the top ten clones hold 1% of the sample.

Taken from the germline V gene, the CDR1 and CDR2 loops are SGHNT and YENEEA. CDR3 length: 12 amino acids, cysteine to phenylalanine. Only the CDR3 part of the read is kept: 36 bases, read in frame from the first base. Sequencing was performed on central memory CD4+ T cells from blood. The V gene is TRBV11-3 and the J gene is TRBJ2-1, with the D gene call left open. This TCR was recovered from a woman aged 18-35 years in good health. Here is the DNA: TGTGCCAGCAGCTCCGACCGAGTCTCTCCCCTCTTC. Its product reads: CASSSDRVSPLF. Extended through the reference TRBV11-3 and TRBJ2-1 proteins, this CDR3 yields the full variable domain: EAGVVQSPRYKIIEKKQPVAFWCNPISGHNTLYWYLQNLGQGPELLIRYENEEAVDDSQLPKDRFSAERLKGVDSTLKIQPAELGDSAVYLCASSSDRVSPLFGPGTRLTVL.